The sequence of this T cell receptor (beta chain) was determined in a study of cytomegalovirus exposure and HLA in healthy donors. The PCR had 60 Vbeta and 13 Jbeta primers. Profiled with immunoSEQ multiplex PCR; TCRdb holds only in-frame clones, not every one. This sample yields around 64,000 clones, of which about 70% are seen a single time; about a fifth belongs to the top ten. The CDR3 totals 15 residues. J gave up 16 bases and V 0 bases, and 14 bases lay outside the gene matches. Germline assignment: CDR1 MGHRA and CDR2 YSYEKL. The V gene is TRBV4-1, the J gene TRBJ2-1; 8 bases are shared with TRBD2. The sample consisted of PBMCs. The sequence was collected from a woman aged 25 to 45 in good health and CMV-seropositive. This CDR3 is CASSQDLKGSGRTFF. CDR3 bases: TGCGCCAGCAGCCAAGATCTTAAGGGGAGCGGGAGAACCTTCTTC.